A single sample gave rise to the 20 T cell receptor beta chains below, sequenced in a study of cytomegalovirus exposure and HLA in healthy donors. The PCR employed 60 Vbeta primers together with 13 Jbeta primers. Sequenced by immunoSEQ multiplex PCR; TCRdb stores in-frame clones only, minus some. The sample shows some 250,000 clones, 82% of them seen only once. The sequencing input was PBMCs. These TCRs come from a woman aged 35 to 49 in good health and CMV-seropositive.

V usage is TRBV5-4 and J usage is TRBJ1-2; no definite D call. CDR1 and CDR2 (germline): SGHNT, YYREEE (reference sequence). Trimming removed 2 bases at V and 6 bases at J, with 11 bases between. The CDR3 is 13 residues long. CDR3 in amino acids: CASSLNRVHGYTF. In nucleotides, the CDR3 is TGTGCCAGCAGCTTAAACCGAGTTCATGGCTACACCTTC.

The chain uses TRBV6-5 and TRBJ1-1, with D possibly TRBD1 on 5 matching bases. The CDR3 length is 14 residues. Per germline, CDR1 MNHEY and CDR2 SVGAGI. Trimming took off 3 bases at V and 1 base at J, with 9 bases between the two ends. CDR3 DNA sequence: TGTGCCAGCAGTTATGGGGGGAAGAACACTGAAGCTTTCTTT. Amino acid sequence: CASSYGGKNTEAFF.

CDR3 in amino acids: CSGKTGGGYTF. The CDR3 region has the DNA TGCAGTGGAAAGACAGGGGGCGGCTACACCTTC. V usage is TRBV20-1 and J usage is TRBJ1-2, with 10 bases aligning to TRBD1. The ends lost 7 bases at V and 8 bases at J; junction bases unmatched: 4. The CDR3 is 11 amino acids. Per the germline V gene, CDR1 is DFQATT and CDR2 is SNEGSKA (reference sequence).

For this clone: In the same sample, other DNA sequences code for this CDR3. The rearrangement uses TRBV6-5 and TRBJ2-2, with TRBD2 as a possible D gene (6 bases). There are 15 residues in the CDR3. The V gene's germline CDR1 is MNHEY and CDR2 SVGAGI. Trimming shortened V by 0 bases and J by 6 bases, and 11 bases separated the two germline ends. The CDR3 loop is CASSYSTGRPGELFF. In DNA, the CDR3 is TGTGCCAGCAGTTACTCGACGGGGAGGCCCGGGGAGCTGTTTTTT.

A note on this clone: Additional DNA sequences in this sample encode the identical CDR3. DNA for the CDR3: TGTGCCAGCAGCTTAACCGGACTAGCGGCAGATACGCAGTATTTT. Encoded protein: CASSLTGLAADTQYF. The V gene is TRBV7-3, the J gene TRBJ2-3, with 10 nucleotides matching TRBD2. Germline V gene data show CDR1 as SGHTA and CDR2 as FQGTGA. J was trimmed by 4 bases and V by 0 bases; bases with no gene match: 1. This CDR3 has 15 amino acids.

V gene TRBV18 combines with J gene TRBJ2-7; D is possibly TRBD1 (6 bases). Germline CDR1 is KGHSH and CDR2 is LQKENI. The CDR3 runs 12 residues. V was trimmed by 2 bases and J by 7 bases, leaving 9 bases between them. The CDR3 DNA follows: TGTGCCAGCTCACCAATGACAGGTGAGCAGTACTTC. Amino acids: CASSPMTGEQYF.

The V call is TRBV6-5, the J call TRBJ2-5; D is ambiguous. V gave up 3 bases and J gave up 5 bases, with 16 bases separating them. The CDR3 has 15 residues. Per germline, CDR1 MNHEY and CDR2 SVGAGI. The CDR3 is CASSYEVPPSETQYF. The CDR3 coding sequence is TGTGCCAGCAGTTATGAGGTGCCGCCCTCCGAGACCCAGTACTTC.

The CDR3 loop is CASSNGRDRLTDTQYF. CDR3 coding DNA: TGTGCCAGCAGCAACGGCCGGGACAGGTTAACAGATACGCAGTATTTT. The chain has TRBV5-4 and TRBJ2-3; 8 bases are shared with TRBD1. The CDR3 consists of 16 residues. Germline V lookup: CDR1 SGHNT, CDR2 YYREEE (reference sequence). V was clipped by 4 bases and J by 3 bases; unmatched bases: 10.

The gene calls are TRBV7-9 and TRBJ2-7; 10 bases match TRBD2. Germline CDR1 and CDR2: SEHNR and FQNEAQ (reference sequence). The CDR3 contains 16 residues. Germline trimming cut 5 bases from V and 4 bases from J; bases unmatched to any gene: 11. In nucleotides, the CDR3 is TGTGCCAGCAGCCCGATTACTAGCGGGATTGTTTACGAGCAGTACTTC. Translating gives CASSPITSGIVYEQYF.

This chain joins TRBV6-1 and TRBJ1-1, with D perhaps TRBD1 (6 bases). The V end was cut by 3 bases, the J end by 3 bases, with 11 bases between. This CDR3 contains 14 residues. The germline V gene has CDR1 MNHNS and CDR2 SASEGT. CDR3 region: CASSDRTAYTEAFF. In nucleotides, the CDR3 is TGTGCCAGCAGTGACAGGACAGCCTACACTGAAGCTTTCTTT.

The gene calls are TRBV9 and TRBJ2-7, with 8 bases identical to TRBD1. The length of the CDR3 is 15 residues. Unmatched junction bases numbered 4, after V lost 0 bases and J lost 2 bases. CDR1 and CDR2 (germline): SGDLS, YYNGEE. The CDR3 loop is CASSVGGQETYEQYF. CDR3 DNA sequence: TGTGCCAGCAGCGTAGGGGGACAGGAGACCTACGAGCAGTACTTC.

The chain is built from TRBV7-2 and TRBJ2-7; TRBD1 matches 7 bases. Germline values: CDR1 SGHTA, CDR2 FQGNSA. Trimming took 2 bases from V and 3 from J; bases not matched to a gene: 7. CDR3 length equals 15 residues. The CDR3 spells CASSLSPTGVYEQYF. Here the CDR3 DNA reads TGTGCCAGCAGCTTAAGTCCCACAGGGGTCTACGAGCAGTACTTC. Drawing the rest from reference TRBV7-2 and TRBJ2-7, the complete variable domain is GAGVSQSPSNKVTEKGKDVELRCDPISGHTALYWYRQSLGQGLEFLIYFQGNSAPDKSGLPSDRFSAERTGGSVSTLTIQRTQQEDSAVYLCASSLSPTGVYEQYFGPGTRLTVT.

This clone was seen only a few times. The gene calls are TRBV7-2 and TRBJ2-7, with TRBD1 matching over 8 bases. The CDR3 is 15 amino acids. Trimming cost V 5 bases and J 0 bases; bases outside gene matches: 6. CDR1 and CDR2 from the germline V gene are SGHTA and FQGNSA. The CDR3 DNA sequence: TGTGCCAGCAGCGCACGACAGGGGAGCTCCTACGAGCAGTACTTC. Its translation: CASSARQGSSYEQYF.

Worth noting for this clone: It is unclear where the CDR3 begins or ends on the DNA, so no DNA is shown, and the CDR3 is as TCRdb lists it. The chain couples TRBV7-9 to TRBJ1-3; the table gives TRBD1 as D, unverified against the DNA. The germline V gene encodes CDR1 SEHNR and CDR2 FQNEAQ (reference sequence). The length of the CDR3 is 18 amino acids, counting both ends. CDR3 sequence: CASSLGFLAVNSGNTIYF.

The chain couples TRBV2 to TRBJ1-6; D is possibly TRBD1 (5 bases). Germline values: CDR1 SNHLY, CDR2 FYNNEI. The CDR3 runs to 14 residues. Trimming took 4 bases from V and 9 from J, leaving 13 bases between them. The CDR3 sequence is CASSVGGSGSPLHF. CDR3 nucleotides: TGTGCCAGCAGTGTGGGGGGTTCGGGTTCACCCCTCCACTTT.

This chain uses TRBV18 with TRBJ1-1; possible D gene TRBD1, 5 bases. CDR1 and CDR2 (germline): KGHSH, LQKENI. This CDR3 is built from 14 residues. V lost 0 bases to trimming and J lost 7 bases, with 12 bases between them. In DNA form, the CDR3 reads TGTGCCAGCTCACCACCACAAGGGGTTGATGAAGCTTTCTTT. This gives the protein CASSPPQGVDEAFF.

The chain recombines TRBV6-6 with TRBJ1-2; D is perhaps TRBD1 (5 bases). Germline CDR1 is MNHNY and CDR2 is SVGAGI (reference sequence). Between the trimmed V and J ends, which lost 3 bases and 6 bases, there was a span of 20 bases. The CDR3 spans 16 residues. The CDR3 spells CASSYKRGRPRDGYTF. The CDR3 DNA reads TGTGCCAGCAGTTATAAAAGGGGCAGGCCTCGGGATGGCTACACCTTC.

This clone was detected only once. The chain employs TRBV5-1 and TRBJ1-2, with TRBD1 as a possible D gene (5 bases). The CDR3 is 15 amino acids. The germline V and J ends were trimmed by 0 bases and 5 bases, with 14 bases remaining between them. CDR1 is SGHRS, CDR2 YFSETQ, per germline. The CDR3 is CASSLDGTAGYGYTF. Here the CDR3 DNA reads TGCGCCAGCAGCTTGGACGGGACCGCGGGATATGGCTACACCTTC.

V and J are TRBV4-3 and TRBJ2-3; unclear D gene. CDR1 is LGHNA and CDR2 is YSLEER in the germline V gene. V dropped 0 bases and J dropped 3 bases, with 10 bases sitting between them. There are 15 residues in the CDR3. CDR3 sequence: CASSQEAQHTDTQYF. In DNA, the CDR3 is TGCGCCAGCAGCCAAGAGGCACAGCATACAGATACGCAGTATTTT.

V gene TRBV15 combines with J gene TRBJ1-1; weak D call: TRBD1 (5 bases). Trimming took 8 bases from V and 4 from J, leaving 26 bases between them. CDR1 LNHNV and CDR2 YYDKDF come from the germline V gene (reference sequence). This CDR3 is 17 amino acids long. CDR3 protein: CATLPMGQGSTTTEAFF. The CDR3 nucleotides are TGTGCCACCCTTCCGATGGGTCAGGGTAGTACGACCACTGAAGCTTTCTTT.